This T cell receptor beta chain originates from a study of cytomegalovirus exposure and HLA in healthy donors. The PCR contained 60 Vbeta and 13 Jbeta primers. TCRdb's table, derived via immunoSEQ multiplex PCR, lists solely in-frame clones and lacks some. This sample carries 40,000 to 50,000 clones, with over 1% going to the ten biggest clones. Points on this clone: A read error may produce the germline difference seen at one junction end.

This CDR3 is 15 amino acids long. Germline lookup yields CDR1 KGHSH and CDR2 LQKENI. The chain combines TRBV18 with TRBJ2-3; 10 bases line up with TRBD2. The sequence derives from a man younger than 45 in good health and CMV-seronegative. The sequenced material came from PBMCs. CDR3 sequence: CASSPGAGGTDKQYF. CDR3 coding DNA: TGTGCCAGCTCACCAGGAGCGGGAGGGACAGATAAGCAGTATTTT. Based on the CDR3 plus reference TRBV18 and TRBJ2-3, the full variable domain is NAGVMQNPRHLVRRRGQEARLRCSPMKGHSHVYWYRQLPEEGLKFMVYLQKENIIDESGMPKERFSAEFPKEGPSILRIQQVVRGDSAAYFCASSPGAGGTDKQYFGPGTRLTVL.